This T cell receptor (beta chain) derives from a study of cytomegalovirus exposure and HLA in healthy donors. The CDR3 sequence is 18 residues long. Germline V gene data show CDR1 as WSHSY and CDR2 as SAAADI. Trimming left V 2 bases short and J 4 bases short, with 23 bases between. Study-wide results and limits: Most subjects' HLA-A and HLA-B alleles were reportedly predicted from TCR beta sequences.

Concerning this clone itself: Antigen: not known.

The study ran its PCR with 60 Vbeta and 13 Jbeta primers. Original handling: In a later analysis, the count reached 75 million to 90 million unique TCR beta chains, with about 11 million shared. This table comes from immunoSEQ multiplex PCR, and its TCRdb copy is limited to in-frame clones, with some not included. V and J calls and clone size are copied from that table; D and trimming were computed from the DNA. This sample has 100,000 to 120,000 clones, with around 77% found just once. This chain joins TRBV10-2 and TRBJ1-1, with TRBD1 as a possible D gene (6 bases). The sequenced material came from PBMCs. This TCR was recovered from a woman under 40 in good health and CMV-seropositive. Here the CDR3 reads CASSEGGAGGPLLTEAFF. CDR3 bases: TGCGCCAGCAGTGAGGGGGGGGCGGGAGGGCCTTTACTCACTGAAGCTTTCTTT.